Listed here are 21 T cell receptor beta chains from one sample, sequenced in a study of T-cell reconstitution after alpha-beta-depleted transplantation in children. The library targeted TCRbeta and was prepared with unique molecular identifiers. Each CDR3 protein gets one entry after TCRdb re-called the PCR reads with MiXCR. The data contain nearly 400,000 distinct CDR3 sequences, around 20% of them singletons. Source: PBMCs from the stem cell graft donor, taken from the stem cell graft. The receptors come from a human donor who donated a stem cell graft to a child with acute myeloid leukemia.

The gene calls are TRBV25-1 and TRBJ2-7, with TRBD1 identical over 8 bases. J was trimmed by 7 bases and V by 8 bases; bases with no gene match: 4. Looked up from germline, CDR1 is MGHDK and CDR2 is SYGVNS. The CDR3 consists of 11 residues. CDR3 sequence reads: CASGQGGEQYF. In DNA form, the CDR3 reads TGTGCCAGCGGACAGGGTGGGGAGCAGTACTTC.

This clonotype was recorded a few times. The CDR3 is CSVQTNTEAFF. The CDR3 region has the DNA TGCAGCGTACAGACGAACACTGAAGCTTTCTTT. The rearrangement joins TRBV29-1 to TRBJ1-1; D not resolved. The V gene lost 6 bases and the J gene lost 1 base, with 6 bases spanning the gap. Germline V lookup: CDR1 SQVTM, CDR2 ANQGSEA. This CDR3 is built from 11 residues.

V and J are TRBV11-1 and TRBJ2-1; tentatively, D is TRBD2 (6 bases). Germline lookup yields CDR1 SGHAT and CDR2 FQDESV (reference sequence). The CDR3 runs 19 residues. Trimming removed 5 bases at V and 4 bases at J, with 27 bases between. The CDR3 nucleotides read TGTGCCAGCAGCCCCCTTTTGGCGGGATCCCGTTTTGCATACAATGAGCAGTTCTTC. Translation gives CASSPLLAGSRFAYNEQFF.

The table lists this clonotype with many counts. This chain connects TRBV24-1 to TRBJ2-7; 8 bases agree with TRBD1. CDR1 is KGHDR, CDR2 SFDVKD, per germline. The CDR3 covers 13 residues. Germline trimming cut 7 bases from V and 9 bases from J; bases unmatched to any gene: 10. The CDR3 DNA follows: TGTGCCACCAGCAAATCAGGGGGCACGGTGCAGTACTTC. It encodes CATSKSGGTVQYF.

This clonotype was observed at least ten times. This chain uses TRBV20-1 with TRBJ2-3, with 12 bases that match TRBD2. CDR3 size: 15 residues. V gave up 3 bases and J gave up 6 bases; unmatched junction bases: 7. Germline V CDR1 and CDR2: DFQATT, SNEGSKA (reference sequence). CDR3 sequence: CSASPLAGGWDTQYF. CDR3 bases: TGCAGTGCTAGCCCACTAGCGGGAGGTTGGGATACGCAGTATTTT.

This clonotype was observed many times. The genes are TRBV12-3 or TRBV12-4 and TRBJ2-4, with 10 bases matching TRBD2. The CDR3 totals 14 residues. V lost 5 bases and J lost 8; bases outside the gene matches: 6. This chain's CDR3 is CASSMTSGWDIQYF. The CDR3 nucleotides read TGTGCCAGCAGTATGACTAGCGGGTGGGACATTCAGTACTTC.

The chain employs TRBV29-1 and TRBJ2-7; unclear D gene. Germline CDR1 reads SQVTM; CDR2 reads ANQGSEA. This CDR3 comprises 12 residues. Trimming left V 2 bases short and J 3 bases short, with 8 bases between. The CDR3 sequence: CSVEYGDYEQYF. CDR3 nucleotides: TGCAGCGTTGAATACGGAGACTACGAGCAGTACTTC.

This clonotype was detected only a few times. In DNA, the CDR3 is TGTGCCAGCAGTTTAAGCCCTACGGGGGCCGATGAGCAGTTCTTC. Amino acid sequence: CASSLSPTGADEQFF. The chain recombines TRBV12-3 or TRBV12-4 with TRBJ2-1, with D possibly being TRBD1 or TRBD2 (6 bases each). This CDR3 comprises 15 residues. Trimming took 2 bases from V and 8 from J, leaving 16 bases between them.

J is TRBJ2-7 and V is TRBV4-1, with 7 positions matching TRBD1. Losses at the gene ends were 3 bases for V and 2 bases for J; bases not matched to a gene: 13. This CDR3 has 17 residues. CDR1 is MGHRA and CDR2 is YSYEKL in the germline V gene. The CDR3 DNA is TGCGCCAGCAGCCATGTCAACAGGGGAAAAGGGACCTACGAGCAGTACTTC. This translates into CASSHVNRGKGTYEQYF.

This clonotype showed up just a few times. The chain links TRBV6-6 to TRBJ2-5; TRBD1 might be the D (5 bases). The V gene lost 4 bases and the J gene lost 4 bases, with 10 bases spanning the gap. CDR1 and CDR2 (germline): MNHNY, SVGAGI (reference sequence). This CDR3 is 13 amino acids long. The CDR3 DNA is TGTGCCAGCAGTTCGCAGGGCGTAGAGACCCAGTACTTC. It specifies CASSSQGVETQYF.

CDR3: CASSYRAEGTEAFF. CDR3 coding DNA: TGCGCCAGCAGCTACCGGGCCGAGGGAACTGAAGCTTTCTTT. The chain is built from TRBV5-1 and TRBJ1-1; D unclear. Looked up from germline, CDR1 is SGHRS and CDR2 is YFSETQ. V dropped 3 bases and J dropped 5 bases, with 14 bases sitting between them. The CDR3 runs 14 residues.

Only a few counts were recorded for this clonotype. The V and J genes are TRBV28 and TRBJ2-5; D is perhaps TRBD1 (6 bases). Germline V lookup: CDR1 MDHEN, CDR2 SYDVKM. The CDR3 is 13 amino acids. Trimming left V 4 bases short and J 5 bases short, with 11 bases between. The CDR3 reads CASSSHRAETQYF. CDR3 nucleotides: TGTGCCAGCAGTTCCCACAGGGCTGAGACCCAGTACTTC.

In its sample, this clonotype was seen a few times. The V gene is TRBV15, the J gene TRBJ2-3; 12 nucleotides align to TRBD2. This CDR3 has 15 amino acids. Trimming removed 6 bases from V and 5 bases from J; junction bases left unmatched: 6. CDR1 is LNHNV, CDR2 YYDKDF, per germline (reference sequence). The CDR3 loop is CATSRLAGDGDTQYF. CDR3 coding DNA: TGTGCCACCAGTCGACTAGCGGGAGATGGAGATACGCAGTATTTT.

This clonotype was observed a few times. The rearrangement joins TRBV5-5 to TRBJ2-7, with D maybe TRBD1 (5 bases). Per germline, CDR1 SGHKS and CDR2 YYEKEE (reference sequence). The CDR3 spans 14 residues. Trimming left V 7 bases short and J 2 bases short, with 16 bases between. Here the CDR3 reads CASGEQGSAYEQYF. The CDR3 DNA follows: TGTGCCAGCGGAGAGCAGGGATCAGCCTACGAGCAGTACTTC. Supplemented by reference TRBV5-5 and TRBJ2-7, the full variable domain reads DAGVTQSPTHLIKTRGQQVTLRCSPISGHKSVSWYQQVLGQGPQFIFQYYEKEERGRGNFPDRFSARQFPNYSSELNVNALLLGDSALYLCASGEQGSAYEQYFGPGTRLTVT.

CDR3 nucleotide sequence: TGTGCCAGCAGAGCCCACGGGACTAGCGATTCTGGGCAGTTCTTC. As protein: CASRAHGTSDSGQFF. The chain employs TRBV9 and TRBJ2-1; TRBD2 aligns across 10 bases. From germline, CDR1 is SGDLS and CDR2 YYNGEE. J lost 12 bases, V lost 5 bases, and 14 bases had no gene match. This CDR3 is built from 15 residues. The full variable domain, completed using reference TRBV9 and TRBJ2-1, is DSGVTQTPKHLITATGQRVTLRCSPRSGDLSVYWYQQSLDQGLQFLIQYYNGEERAKGNILERFSAQQFPDLHSELNLSSLELGDSALYFCASRAHGTSDSGQFFGPGTRLTVL.

Only one count was recorded for this clonotype. V usage is TRBV7-3 and J usage is TRBJ1-5; D might be TRBD1 (5 bases). Trimming pared 0 bases from V and 4 bases from J, leaving 10 bases between. The germline CDR1 and CDR2 sequences are SGHTA and FQGTGA. The CDR3 spans 15 residues. The CDR3 loop reads CASSLTGGRNQPQHF. The CDR3 DNA sequence: TGTGCCAGCAGCTTAACCGGGGGTCGGAATCAGCCCCAGCATTTT.

This chain joins TRBV7-3 and TRBJ1-3; D remains unclear. Germline-derived CDR1 and CDR2 are SGHTA and FQGTGA. Trimming removed 5 bases at V and 3 bases at J, with 8 bases between. The CDR3 spans 13 residues. CDR3 DNA: TGTGCCAGCAGCGCGGACGGTGGAAACACCATATATTTT. This encodes CASSADGGNTIYF.

This clonotype was seen many times. The chain joins TRBV27 to TRBJ2-2; D gene unclear. The germline V and J ends were trimmed by 4 bases and 3 bases, with 9 bases remaining between them. The CDR3 covers 14 residues. CDR1 is MNHEY, CDR2 SMNVEV, per germline (reference sequence). CDR3 loop: CASSSESDTGELFF. DNA of the CDR3: TGTGCCAGCAGTTCGGAGTCGGACACCGGGGAGCTGTTTTTT.

The rearrangement uses TRBV4-1 and TRBJ1-4; unclear D gene. CDR1 and CDR2 (germline): MGHRA, YSYEKL. Trimming shortened V by 0 bases and J by 7 bases, and 9 bases separated the two germline ends. The CDR3 spans 14 residues. CDR3 sequence (DNA): TGCGCCAGCAGCCAAGATGGAGGGTCTGAAAAACTGTTTTTT. It codes for CASSQDGGSEKLFF.

Many counts were recorded for this clonotype. The chain carries TRBV29-1 and TRBJ1-1; weak D call: TRBD1 (5 bases). The CDR3 runs to 13 residues. The germline gives CDR1 SQVTM, CDR2 ANQGSEA. The germline V and J ends were trimmed by 6 bases and 0 bases, with 11 bases remaining between them. This chain's CDR3 is CSVPGTLNTEAFF. CDR3 in DNA: TGCAGCGTCCCGGGGACCTTGAACACTGAAGCTTTCTTT. The full variable domain, rest sourced from reference TRBV29-1 and TRBJ1-1, is SAVISQKPSRDICQRGTSLTIQCQVDSQVTMMFWYRQQPGQSLTLIATANQGSEATYESGFVIDKFPISRPNLTFSTLTVSNMSPEDSSIYLCSVPGTLNTEAFFGQGTRLTVV.

This clonotype was counted only a few times. The chain is built from TRBV27 and TRBJ2-1; D may correspond to TRBD1 or TRBD2 (5 bases each). The CDR3 is made up of 17 amino acids. CDR1 is MNHEY, CDR2 SMNVEV, per germline (reference sequence). V lost 2 bases and J lost 7, with 21 bases in between. CDR3 coding DNA: TGTGCCAGCAGTTTAATCGAAGTGAGCGGTCCAGGGAATGAGCAGTTCTTC. This codes for CASSLIEVSGPGNEQFF.